Presented here are 5 T cell receptor beta chains from one specimen sequenced in a study of PD-L1 blockade in urothelial cancer. Assay: immunoSEQ multiplex PCR; the TCRdb copy retains only in-frame clones and omits some. The sample lists fewer than 45,000 clones; roughly 86% were seen once. The specimen comprised PBMCs, sampled around atezolizumab (anti-PD-L1) treatment. These receptors came from a man aged 65 to 79 with urothelial cancer.

This chain uses TRBV11-2 with TRBJ2-1; 8 bases fit TRBD1. This CDR3 spans 16 amino acids. Unmatched junction bases numbered 10, after V lost 1 base and J lost 8 bases. Germline CDR1 reads SGHAT; CDR2 reads FQNNGV. The CDR3 reads CASSLVSGQGRDEQFF. The CDR3 nucleotides are TGTGCCAGCAGCTTAGTATCCGGACAGGGACGCGATGAGCAGTTCTTC.

This sequence joins TRBV19 and TRBJ2-7, with D tentatively TRBD2 (5 bases). The germline CDR1 and CDR2 sequences are LNHDA and SQIVND (reference sequence). Trimming removed 3 bases at V and 0 bases at J, with 12 bases between. This CDR3 spans 15 amino acids. The CDR3 here is CASSMLAGNSYEQYF. The CDR3 region has the DNA TGTGCCAGTAGTATGCTTGCGGGCAACTCCTACGAGCAGTACTTC.

The chain links TRBV29-1 to TRBJ2-2, with 11 bases matching TRBD2. CDR1 SQVTM and CDR2 ANQGSEA come from the germline V gene. The CDR3 is 15 residues long. The V and J ends lost 7 bases and 6 bases, in that order; junction bases with no gene match: 10. For the CDR3, the DNA is TGCAGCGGGAGGGGTACTAGCGGGAGTCCCGGGGAGCTGTTTTTT. Its translation is CSGRGTSGSPGELFF.

V is TRBV4-1 and J is TRBJ1-2; D unresolved. Germline lookup yields CDR1 MGHRA and CDR2 YSYEKL. This CDR3 has 17 residues. Between the trimmed V and J ends, which lost 4 bases and 4 bases, there was a span of 22 bases. CDR3 in amino acids: CASSPGEMRRGGYGYTF. In DNA, the CDR3 is TGCGCCAGCAGCCCTGGGGAGATGAGACGCGGAGGCTATGGCTACACCTTC.

This chain uses TRBV6-1 with TRBJ1-1; D possibly corresponds to TRBD1 (5 bases). This CDR3 contains 13 residues. The germline V gene encodes CDR1 MNHNS and CDR2 SASEGT. V lost 2 bases to trimming and J lost 3 bases, with 7 bases between them. The CDR3 is CASSEQGYTEAFF. The CDR3 DNA is TGTGCCAGCAGTGAACAGGGTTACACTGAAGCTTTCTTT.